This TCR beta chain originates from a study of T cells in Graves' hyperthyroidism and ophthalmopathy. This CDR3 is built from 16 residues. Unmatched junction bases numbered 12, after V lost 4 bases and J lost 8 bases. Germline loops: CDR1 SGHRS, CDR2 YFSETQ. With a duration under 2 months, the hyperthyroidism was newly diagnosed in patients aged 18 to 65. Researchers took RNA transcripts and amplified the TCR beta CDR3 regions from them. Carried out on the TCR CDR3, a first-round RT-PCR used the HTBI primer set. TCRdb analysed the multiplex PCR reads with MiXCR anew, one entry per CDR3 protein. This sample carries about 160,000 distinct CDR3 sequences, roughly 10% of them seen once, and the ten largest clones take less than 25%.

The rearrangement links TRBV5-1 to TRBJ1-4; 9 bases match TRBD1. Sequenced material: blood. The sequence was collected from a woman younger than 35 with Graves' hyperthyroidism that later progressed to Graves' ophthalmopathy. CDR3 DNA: TGCGCCAGCAGCCCGATCAAGGGACAGGGAGGGGAAAAACTGTTTTTT. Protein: CASSPIKGQGGEKLFF.